The 5 T cell receptor beta chains listed next were all sequenced from one sample in a study of T cell repertoires in aging, cancer and after chemotherapy. Multiplex touch-down PCR with TRB-A/B primers amplified rearranged V-D-J TRB sequences. MiXCR, applied by TCRdb to the multiplex PCR reads, yields one record per CDR3 protein. This sample yields approximately 12,000 distinct CDR3 sequences, of which roughly 28% are seen a single time; around 2.6% belongs to the top ten. TCR beta rearrangements were amplified from peripheral blood genomic DNA. The material sequenced was blood. All receptors come from a human donor in good health.

This chain links TRBV19 with TRBJ2-4; no clear D gene. Trimming stripped 2 bases from V and 9 bases from J, with 11 bases between. The CDR3 loop spans 13 amino acids. Germline CDR1 is LNHDA and CDR2 is SQIVND (reference sequence). CDR3 region: CASSISAGPIQYF. The CDR3 coding sequence is TGTGCCAGTAGTATATCGGCAGGCCCCATTCAGTACTTC.

In its sample, this clonotype was seen a few times. The chain uses TRBV6-5 and TRBJ2-3, with TRBD2 matching 16 bases. The CDR3 has 21 residues. CDR1 is MNHEY, CDR2 SVGAGI, per germline. V gave up 7 bases and J gave up 2 bases; unmatched junction bases: 18. The CDR3, as DNA: TGTGCCAGCATCCTACCAAGGGGGACTAGCGGGGGGGCCTTTATCACAGATACGCAGTATTTT. This codes for CASILPRGTSGGAFITDTQYF.

The chain employs TRBV6-4 and TRBJ2-3, with TRBD2 matching over 11 bases. The germline CDR1 and CDR2 sequences are MRHNA and SNTAGT. The CDR3 totals 15 residues. V was pared by 0 bases and J by 4 bases, with 0 bases of the junction left unmatched. The CDR3 DNA reads TGTGCCAGCAGTGACTCTAGCGGGGGGGCAGATACGCAGTATTTT. Amino acids: CASSDSSGGADTQYF.

This clonotype is medium-sized by share. The chain is built from TRBV29-1 and TRBJ2-3; D not resolved. Germline V CDR1 and CDR2: SQVTM, ANQGSEA. Between the trimmed V and J ends, which lost 3 bases and 2 bases, there was a span of 6 bases. The CDR3 is 12 amino acids. CDR3 DNA: TGCAGCGTTGACGCTACCACAGATACGCAGTATTTT. Encoded protein: CSVDATTDTQYF.

V is TRBV4-3 and J is TRBJ1-5; TRBD1 might be the D (5 bases). Germline assignment: CDR1 LGHNA and CDR2 YSLEER. The CDR3 spans 15 residues. The V gene lost 1 base and the J gene lost 1 base, with 8 bases spanning the gap. The CDR3 region is CASSQGGISNQPQHF. Here the CDR3 DNA reads TGCGCCAGCAGCCAAGGGGGGATCAGCAATCAGCCCCAGCATTTT.